This TCR beta chain was sequenced in a study of blood T cell repertoires in COVID-19. This CDR3 spans 18 amino acids. Germline trimming cut 7 bases from V and 4 bases from J; bases unmatched to any gene: 18. Germline loops: CDR1 SGHNT, CDR2 YENEEA. Only in-frame clones appear in the TCRdb table, and some are missing; sequencing was by immunoSEQ multiplex PCR. The data contain 300,000 to 350,000 clones, around 87% of them singletons. The chain recombines TRBV11-3 with TRBJ1-5; TRBD1 matches 8 bases. The receptor's source is a man between 18 and 29 years old with active or convalescent COVID-19. Material for sequencing was peripheral blood. CDR3 in amino acids: CASTIKSRQDRDNQPQHF. Written as DNA, the CDR3 is TGTGCCAGCACCATAAAATCCCGGCAGGACAGGGATAATCAGCCCCAGCATTTT.